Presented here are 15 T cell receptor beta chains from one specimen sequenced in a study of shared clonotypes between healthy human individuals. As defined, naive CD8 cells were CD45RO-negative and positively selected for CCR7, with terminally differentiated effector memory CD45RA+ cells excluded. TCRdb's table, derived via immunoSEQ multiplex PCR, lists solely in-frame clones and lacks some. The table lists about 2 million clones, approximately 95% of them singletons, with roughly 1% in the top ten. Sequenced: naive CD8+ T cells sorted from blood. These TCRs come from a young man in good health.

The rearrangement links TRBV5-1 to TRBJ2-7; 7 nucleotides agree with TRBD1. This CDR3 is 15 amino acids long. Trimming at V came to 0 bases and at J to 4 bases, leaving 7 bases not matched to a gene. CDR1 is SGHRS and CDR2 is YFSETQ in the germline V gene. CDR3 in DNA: TGCGCCAGCAGCTTGGCAAGGGGGCGACTATACGAGCAGTACTTC. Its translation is CASSLARGRLYEQYF.

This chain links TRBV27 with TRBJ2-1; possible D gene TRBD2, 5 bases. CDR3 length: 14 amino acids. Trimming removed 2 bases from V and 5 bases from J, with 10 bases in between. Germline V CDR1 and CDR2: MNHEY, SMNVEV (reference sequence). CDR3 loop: CASSLGLPHNEQFF. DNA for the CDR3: TGTGCCAGCAGTTTAGGACTCCCGCACAATGAGCAGTTCTTC.

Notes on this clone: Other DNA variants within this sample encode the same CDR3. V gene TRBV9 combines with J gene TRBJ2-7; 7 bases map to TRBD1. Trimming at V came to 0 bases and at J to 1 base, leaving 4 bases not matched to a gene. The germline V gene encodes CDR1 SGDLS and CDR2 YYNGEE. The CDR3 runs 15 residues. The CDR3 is CASSVGGTASYEQYF. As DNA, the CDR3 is TGTGCCAGCAGCGTAGGAGGGACAGCGTCCTACGAGCAGTACTTC. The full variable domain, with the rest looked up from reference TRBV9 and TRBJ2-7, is DSGVTQTPKHLITATGQRVTLRCSPRSGDLSVYWYQQSLDQGLQFLIQYYNGEERAKGNILERFSAQQFPDLHSELNLSSLELGDSALYFCASSVGGTASYEQYFGPGTRLTVT.

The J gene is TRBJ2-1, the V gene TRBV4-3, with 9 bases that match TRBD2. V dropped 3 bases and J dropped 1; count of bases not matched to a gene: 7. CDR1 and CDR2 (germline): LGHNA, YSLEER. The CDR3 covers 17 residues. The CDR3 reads CASSQLLAGESYNEQFF. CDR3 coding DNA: TGCGCCAGCAGCCAGTTACTAGCGGGTGAGTCCTACAATGAGCAGTTCTTC.

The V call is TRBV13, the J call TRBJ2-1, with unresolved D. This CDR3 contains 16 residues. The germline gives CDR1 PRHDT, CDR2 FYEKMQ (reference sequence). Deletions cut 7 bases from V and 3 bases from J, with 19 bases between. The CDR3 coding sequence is TGTGCCAGCACCCTTTCCCCGAACTCTGGCTACAATGAGCAGTTCTTC. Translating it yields CASTLSPNSGYNEQFF.

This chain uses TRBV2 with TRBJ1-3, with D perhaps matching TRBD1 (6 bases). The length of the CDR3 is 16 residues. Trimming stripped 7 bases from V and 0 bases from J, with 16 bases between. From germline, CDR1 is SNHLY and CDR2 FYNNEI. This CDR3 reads CASTLTGTPSGNTIYF. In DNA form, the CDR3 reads TGTGCCAGCACCCTCACCGGGACACCCTCTGGAAACACCATATATTTT.

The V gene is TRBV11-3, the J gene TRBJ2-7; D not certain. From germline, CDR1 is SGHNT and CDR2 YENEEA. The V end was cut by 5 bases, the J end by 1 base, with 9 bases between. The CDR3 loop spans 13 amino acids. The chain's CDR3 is CASSPTGSYEQYF. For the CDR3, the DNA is TGTGCCAGCAGCCCGACCGGTTCCTACGAGCAGTACTTC.

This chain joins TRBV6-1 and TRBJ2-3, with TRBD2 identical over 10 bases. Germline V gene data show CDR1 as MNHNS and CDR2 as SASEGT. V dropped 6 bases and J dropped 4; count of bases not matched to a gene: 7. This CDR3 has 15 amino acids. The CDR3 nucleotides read TGTGCCAGCAGCATAAGCGGGAGGGGTCCAGATACGCAGTATTTT. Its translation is CASSISGRGPDTQYF.

This CDR3 reads CASSYARGLAAYEQYF. CDR3 in DNA: TGTGCCAGCAGTTACGCCCGAGGACTAGCGGCCTACGAGCAGTACTTC. The chain employs TRBV6-6 and TRBJ2-7; 10 bases match TRBD2. The J segment lost 2 bases and the V segment lost 2 bases, leaving 6 bases of the junction unmatched. In germline, CDR1 is MNHNY, CDR2 SVGAGI (reference sequence). The CDR3 is 16 amino acids.

CDR3: CASSQPPRSYQDTQYF. CDR3 nucleotide sequence: TGTGCCAGCAGCCAACCCCCAAGGTCCTACCAAGATACGCAGTATTTT. J is TRBJ2-3 and V is TRBV16; no clear D gene. The ends were cut back, 2 bases at V and 5 bases at J, with 17 bases in the middle. This CDR3 has 16 amino acids. CDR1 and CDR2 from the germline V gene are KGHSY and FQNENV.

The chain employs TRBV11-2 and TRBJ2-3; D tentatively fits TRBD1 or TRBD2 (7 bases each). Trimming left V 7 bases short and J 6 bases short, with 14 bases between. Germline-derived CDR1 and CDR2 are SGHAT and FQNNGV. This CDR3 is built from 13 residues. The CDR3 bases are TGTGCCAGCAACCCAGGGGGGGTGGATACGCAGTATTTT. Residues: CASNPGGVDTQYF.

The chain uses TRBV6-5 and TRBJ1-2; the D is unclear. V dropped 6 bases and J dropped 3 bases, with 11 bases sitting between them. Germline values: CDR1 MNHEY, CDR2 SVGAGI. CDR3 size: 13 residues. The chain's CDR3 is CASRVRTDYGYTF. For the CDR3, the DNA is TGTGCCAGCAGAGTTAGGACTGACTATGGCTACACCTTC.

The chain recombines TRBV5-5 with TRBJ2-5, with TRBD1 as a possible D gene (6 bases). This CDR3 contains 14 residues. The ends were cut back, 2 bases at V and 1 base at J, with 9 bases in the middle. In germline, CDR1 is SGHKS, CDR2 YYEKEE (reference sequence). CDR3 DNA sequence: TGTGCCAGCAGCTTCCGGACAGCCCAAGAGACCCAGTACTTC. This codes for CASSFRTAQETQYF. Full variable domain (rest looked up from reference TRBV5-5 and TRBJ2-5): DAGVTQSPTHLIKTRGQQVTLRCSPISGHKSVSWYQQVLGQGPQFIFQYYEKEERGRGNFPDRFSARQFPNYSSELNVNALLLGDSALYLCASSFRTAQETQYFGPGTRLLVL.

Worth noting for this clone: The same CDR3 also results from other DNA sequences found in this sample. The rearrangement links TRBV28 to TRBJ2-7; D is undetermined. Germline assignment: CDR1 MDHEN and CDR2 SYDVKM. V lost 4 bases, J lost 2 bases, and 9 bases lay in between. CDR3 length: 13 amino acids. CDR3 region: CASSSGSTYEQYF. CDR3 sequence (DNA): TGTGCCAGCAGTTCCGGATCAACCTACGAGCAGTACTTC.

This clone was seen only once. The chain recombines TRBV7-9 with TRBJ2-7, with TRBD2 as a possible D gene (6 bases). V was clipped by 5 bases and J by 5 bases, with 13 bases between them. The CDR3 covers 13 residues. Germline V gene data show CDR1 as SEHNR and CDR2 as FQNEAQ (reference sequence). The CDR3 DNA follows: TGTGCCAGCAGCCGGACTATCCGGGACGAGCAGTACTTC. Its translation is CASSRTIRDEQYF.